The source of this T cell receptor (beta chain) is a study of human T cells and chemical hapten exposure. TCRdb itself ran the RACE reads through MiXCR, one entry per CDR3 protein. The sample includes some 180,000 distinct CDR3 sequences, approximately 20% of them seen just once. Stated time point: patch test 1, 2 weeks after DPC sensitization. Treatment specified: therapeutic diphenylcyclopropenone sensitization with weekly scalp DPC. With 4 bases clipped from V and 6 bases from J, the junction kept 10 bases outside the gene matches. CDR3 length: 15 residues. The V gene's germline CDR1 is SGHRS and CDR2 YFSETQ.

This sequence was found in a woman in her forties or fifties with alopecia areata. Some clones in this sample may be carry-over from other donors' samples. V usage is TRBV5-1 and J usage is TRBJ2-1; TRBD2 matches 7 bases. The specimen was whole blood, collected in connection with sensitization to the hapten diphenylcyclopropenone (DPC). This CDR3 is CASSRSPRGGNEQFF. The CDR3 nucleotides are TGCGCCAGCAGCCGAAGCCCCCGCGGGGGCAATGAGCAGTTCTTC.